This paragraph reports one T cell receptor (beta chain). Looked up from germline, CDR1 is SGHNT and CDR2 is YENEEA. This CDR3 spans 12 amino acids. V trimming: 3 bases; J trimming: 10 bases; junction bases outside the gene matches: 1. The data originate from a study of blood T cell repertoires in COVID-19. Methods used by the authors: Using reference gene primer amplification, nucleated cell counts were estimated. Only in-frame clones appear in the TCRdb table, and some are missing; sequencing was by immunoSEQ multiplex PCR. The D gene and trimming were derived from the DNA, and the V and J assignments and clone size from that table. The repertoire has 89,000 or so clones, less than 85% of them found once; the top ten carry roughly 40%.

Material for sequencing was peripheral blood. The chain has TRBV11-3 and TRBJ2-1; TRBD1 matches at 9 bases. This clonotype originated in an elderly man with acute or convalescent COVID-19. CDR3 residues: CASSLTGGEQFF. DNA of the CDR3: TGTGCCAGCAGCTTGACAGGGGGGGAGCAGTTCTTC.